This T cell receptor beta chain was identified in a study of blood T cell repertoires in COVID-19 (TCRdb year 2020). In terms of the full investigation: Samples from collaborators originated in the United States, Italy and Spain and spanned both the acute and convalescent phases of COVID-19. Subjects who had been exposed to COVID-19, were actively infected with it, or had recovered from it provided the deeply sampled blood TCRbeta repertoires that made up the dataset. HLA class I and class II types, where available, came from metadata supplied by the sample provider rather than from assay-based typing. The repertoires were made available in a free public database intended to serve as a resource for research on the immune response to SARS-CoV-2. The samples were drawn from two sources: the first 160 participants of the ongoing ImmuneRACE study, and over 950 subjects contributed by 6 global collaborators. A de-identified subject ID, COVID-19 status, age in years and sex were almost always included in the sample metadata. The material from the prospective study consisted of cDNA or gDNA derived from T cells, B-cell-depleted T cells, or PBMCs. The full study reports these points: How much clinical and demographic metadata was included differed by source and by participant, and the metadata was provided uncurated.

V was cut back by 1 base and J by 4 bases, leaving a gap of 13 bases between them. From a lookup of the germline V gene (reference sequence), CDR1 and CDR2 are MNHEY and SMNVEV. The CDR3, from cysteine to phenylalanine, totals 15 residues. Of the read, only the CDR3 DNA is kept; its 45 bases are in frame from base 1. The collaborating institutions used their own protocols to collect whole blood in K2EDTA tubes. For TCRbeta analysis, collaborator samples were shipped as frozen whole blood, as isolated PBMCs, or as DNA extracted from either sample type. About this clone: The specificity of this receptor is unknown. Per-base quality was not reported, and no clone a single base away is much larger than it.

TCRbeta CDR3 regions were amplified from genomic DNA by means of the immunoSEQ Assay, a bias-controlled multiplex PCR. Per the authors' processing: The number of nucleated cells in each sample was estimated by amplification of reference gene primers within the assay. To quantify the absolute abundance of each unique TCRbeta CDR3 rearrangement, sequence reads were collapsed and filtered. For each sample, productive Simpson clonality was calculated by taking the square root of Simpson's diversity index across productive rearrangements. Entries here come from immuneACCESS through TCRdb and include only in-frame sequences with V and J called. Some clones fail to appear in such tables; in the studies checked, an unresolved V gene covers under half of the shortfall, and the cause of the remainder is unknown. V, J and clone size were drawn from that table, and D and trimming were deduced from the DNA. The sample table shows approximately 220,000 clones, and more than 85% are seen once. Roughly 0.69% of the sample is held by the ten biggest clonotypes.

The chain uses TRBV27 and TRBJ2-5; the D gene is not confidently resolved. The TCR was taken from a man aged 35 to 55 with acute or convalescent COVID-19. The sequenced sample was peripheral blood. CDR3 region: CASSLFLGVGETQYF. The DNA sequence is TGTGCCAGCAGTTTATTTCTAGGCGTTGGAGAGACCCAGTACTTC.